The 3 T cell receptor beta chains reported below all come from one sample, sequenced in a study of cytomegalovirus exposure and HLA in healthy donors. This PCR relied on a set of 60 Vbeta primers and 13 Jbeta primers. This table comes from immunoSEQ multiplex PCR, and its TCRdb copy is limited to in-frame clones, with some not included. The table has about 160,000 clones, 82% seen once. The sequenced sample was PBMCs. Receptors originate from a girl under 10 years old in good health and CMV-seropositive.

V is TRBV7-6 and J is TRBJ2-7; TRBD1 is a possible D gene (5 bases). This CDR3 region has 15 residues. Trimming pared 1 base from V and 2 bases from J, leaving 12 bases between. Germline CDR1 reads SGHVS; CDR2 reads FNYEAQ. Here the CDR3 reads CASSLGDSGTYEQYF. In DNA, the CDR3 is TGTGCCAGCAGCTTAGGGGATTCAGGGACCTACGAGCAGTACTTC.

This clone appeared a single time. V and J are TRBV25-1 and TRBJ2-7, with D tentatively TRBD2 (5 bases). Germline V CDR1 and CDR2: MGHDK, SYGVNS. CDR3 size: 13 residues. V was pared by 2 bases and J by 3 bases, with 8 bases between. This CDR3 is CASSEMGSYEQYF. The CDR3 DNA is TGTGCCAGCAGTGAAATGGGGAGCTACGAGCAGTACTTC.

The rearrangement uses TRBV4-1 and TRBJ1-2; 8 bases fit TRBD1. The junction had 5 bases not matched to a gene; V was cut back by 4 bases and J by 4 bases. This CDR3 is built from 14 residues. Germline loops: CDR1 MGHRA, CDR2 YSYEKL. CDR3 loop: CASSPQGVSYGYTF. The CDR3 DNA reads TGCGCCAGCAGCCCACAGGGGGTATCCTATGGCTACACCTTC.